Shown below are 26 T cell receptor beta chains from a single sample sequenced in a study of shared clonotypes between healthy human individuals. TCRdb's copy holds only in-frame clones and misses some; the assay was immunoSEQ multiplex PCR. The table records a few million clones, approximately 90% of them present only once. Sequencing was carried out using naive CD4+ T cells sorted from blood. As for subset: CD45RA+ positively selected. The receptors were gathered from a man aged 18 to 35 in good health.

The chain carries TRBV6-5 and TRBJ1-2; 8 nucleotides match TRBD1. V lost 0 bases, J lost 8 bases, and 2 bases stayed unmatched. Per the germline V gene, CDR1 is MNHEY and CDR2 is SVGAGI. The CDR3 runs to 13 residues. The CDR3 nucleotides are TGTGCCAGCAGTTACTCGAGGACAGGGGGCTACACCTTC. It specifies CASSYSRTGGYTF.

The chain recombines TRBV19 with TRBJ1-6; D might be TRBD1 (6 bases). The V end was cut by 3 bases, the J end by 7 bases, with 22 bases between. There are 18 residues in the CDR3. CDR1 is LNHDA, CDR2 SQIVND, per germline (reference sequence). The CDR3 DNA sequence: TGTGCCAGTAGTATCCATCAATCCGGGACAATTAGGAATTCACCCCTCCACTTT. Encoded protein: CASSIHQSGTIRNSPLHF.

The chain carries TRBV6-5 and TRBJ1-2; a weak D match, TRBD1 (5 bases). Trimming removed 6 bases at V and 7 bases at J, with 21 bases between. This CDR3 comprises 15 residues. Germline loops: CDR1 MNHEY, CDR2 SVGAGI. CDR3 in DNA: TGTGCCAGCAGCGAAAAGGGACTGTCAGCGGGTGGCTACACCTTC. It encodes CASSEKGLSAGGYTF.

This clone was seen a single time. This rearrangement joins TRBV5-1 to TRBJ1-6; D is uncertain. The CDR3 contains 15 residues. The germline V and J ends were trimmed by 4 bases and 7 bases, with 15 bases remaining between them. In germline, CDR1 is SGHRS, CDR2 YFSETQ. CDR3 protein: CASSPERGLNSPLHF. The CDR3 region has the DNA TGCGCCAGCAGCCCCGAACGAGGTCTGAATTCACCCCTCCACTTT.

The chain joins TRBV6-1 to TRBJ1-1, with 9 bases that match TRBD1. CDR3 length equals 14 residues. The junction had 6 bases not matched to a gene; V was cut back by 5 bases and J by 5 bases. CDR1 is MNHNS and CDR2 is SASEGT in the germline V gene. The CDR3 region has the DNA TGTGCCAGCAGTTCTGACAGGGGGATGACTGAAGCTTTCTTT. Its translation is CASSSDRGMTEAFF.

This chain links TRBV7-9 with TRBJ2-6, with D perhaps being TRBD1 or TRBD2 (5 bases each). Germline assignment: CDR1 SEHNR and CDR2 FQNEAQ (reference sequence). The CDR3 is 17 amino acids. V was cut by 0 bases and J by 2 bases, with 11 bases left in between. CDR3 protein: CASSLAWGSAGANVLTF. The CDR3 DNA reads TGTGCCAGCAGCTTAGCGTGGGGGTCTGCTGGGGCCAACGTCCTGACTTTC.

Concerning this clone itself: The sample contains more than one DNA sequence encoding this CDR3. The CDR3 reads CASSILAGGTGELFF. In DNA, the CDR3 is TGTGCCAGTAGTATCCTAGCGGGGGGGACCGGGGAGCTGTTTTTT. The chain carries TRBV19 and TRBJ2-2; 12 bases match TRBD2. The CDR3 runs 15 residues. CDR1 LNHDA and CDR2 SQIVND come from the germline V gene (reference sequence). V shed 3 bases and J 5 bases; nucleotides not matched to a gene: 1.

The chain recombines TRBV5-1 with TRBJ2-3; D remains unclear. From germline, CDR1 is SGHRS and CDR2 YFSETQ. The V end lost 5 bases, the J end lost 6 bases, and 7 bases lay between the germline ends. The CDR3 covers 11 residues. CDR3 nucleotide sequence: TGCGCCAGCAGGTCCGGGGATACGCAGTATTTT. Its translation is CASRSGDTQYF.

V gene TRBV18 combines with J gene TRBJ1-5; possible D gene TRBD1, 5 bases. Trimming stripped 0 bases from V and 4 bases from J, with 13 bases between. Germline V lookup: CDR1 KGHSH, CDR2 LQKENI. The CDR3 length is 16 residues. The DNA for the CDR3 is TGTGCCAGCTCACCACCGGGAGGGGTTTTTAATCAGCCCCAGCATTTT. Residues: CASSPPGGVFNQPQHF.

This chain links TRBV10-3 with TRBJ2-6; D unresolved. CDR3 length: 12 amino acids. The germline gives CDR1 ENHRY, CDR2 SYGVKD. Deletions cut 11 bases from V and 0 bases from J, with 5 bases between. The CDR3 DNA sequence: TGTGCCTCGAGCTCTGGGGCCAACGTCCTGACTTTC. Translation gives CASSSGANVLTF.

The V and J genes are TRBV28 and TRBJ1-5, with D perhaps TRBD1 (5 bases). Germline-derived CDR1 and CDR2 are MDHEN and SYDVKM. The CDR3 sequence is 15 residues long. V lost 7 bases to trimming and J lost 6 bases, with 19 bases between them. The CDR3 region is CASTPGEGPTQPQHF. The CDR3 DNA reads as TGTGCCAGCACCCCGGGGGAGGGACCGACTCAGCCCCAGCATTTT.

The chain combines TRBV20-1 with TRBJ1-1; D remains ambiguous. The ends were cut back, 5 bases at V and 6 bases at J, with 10 bases in the middle. The CDR3 has 11 amino acids. Germline CDR1 DFQATT, CDR2 SNEGSKA (reference sequence). The CDR3 sequence: CSARRSAEAFF. Here the CDR3 DNA reads TGCAGTGCTCGGCGGTCAGCTGAAGCTTTCTTT.

The chain combines TRBV27 with TRBJ1-1, with D perhaps TRBD1 (6 bases). V was shortened by 7 bases and J by 4 bases, with 19 bases between the two germline ends. Germline V gene sequence: CDR1 MNHEY, CDR2 SMNVEV (reference sequence). This CDR3 region has 15 residues. This CDR3 reads CASKTGTIASTEAFF. CDR3 DNA sequence: TGTGCCAGCAAAACAGGGACCATCGCGTCCACTGAAGCTTTCTTT.

The V and J genes are TRBV10-3 and TRBJ2-4; TRBD1 agrees at 8 bases. The CDR3 extends over 13 amino acids. V lost 7 bases, J lost 7 bases, and 6 bases stayed unmatched. Germline V CDR1 and CDR2: ENHRY, SYGVKD. The CDR3 loop is CAINQDRENIQYF. In DNA, the CDR3 is TGTGCCATCAACCAGGACAGGGAGAACATTCAGTACTTC.

The rearrangement links TRBV5-5 to TRBJ1-1; D is uncertain. There are 15 residues in the CDR3. V gave up 4 bases and J gave up 0 bases, with 13 bases separating them. The germline V gene has CDR1 SGHKS and CDR2 YYEKEE (reference sequence). The DNA of the CDR3 is TGTGCCAGCAGCACGAGGACCTCCATGAACACTGAAGCTTTCTTT. Its translation is CASSTRTSMNTEAFF.

The CDR3 DNA sequence: TGTGCCAGCAGCAAACAGGGAATTGGGGAGCTGTTTTTT. Amino acid sequence: CASSKQGIGELFF. The genes are TRBV7-9 and TRBJ2-2; D may be TRBD1 (6 bases). The CDR3 contains 13 residues. Germline V gene data show CDR1 as SEHNR and CDR2 as FQNEAQ (reference sequence). Trimming took 5 bases from V and 8 from J, leaving 12 bases between them.

V gene TRBV18 combines with J gene TRBJ1-4; 7 bases match TRBD1. Germline CDR1 reads KGHSH; CDR2 reads LQKENI. This CDR3 contains 15 residues. Unmatched junction bases numbered 9, after V lost 4 bases and J lost 7 bases. The CDR3 region has the DNA TGTGCCAGCTCACTACAGGGGCATACCGTTGAAAAACTGTTTTTT. Translating it yields CASSLQGHTVEKLFF.

This sequence joins TRBV5-6 and TRBJ1-4, with D possibly being TRBD1 (5 bases). V shed 4 bases and J shed 11 bases, with 15 bases lying between them. Looked up from germline, CDR1 is SGHDT and CDR2 is YYEEEE. The CDR3 extends over 13 amino acids. CDR3 residues: CASSGDATGKLFF. CDR3 nucleotides: TGTGCCAGCAGCGGGGACGCCACCGGGAAACTGTTTTTT.

J is TRBJ2-2 and V is TRBV18; 8 nucleotides agree with TRBD1. J gave up 0 bases and V 3 bases, and 3 bases lay outside the gene matches. The CDR3 loop spans 16 amino acids. The germline V gene has CDR1 KGHSH and CDR2 LQKENI. CDR3 loop: CASSPQGQANTGELFF. Here the CDR3 DNA reads TGTGCCAGCTCACCGCAGGGACAGGCGAACACCGGGGAGCTGTTTTTT. Combining the CDR3 with reference TRBV18 and TRBJ2-2 gives the whole variable domain NAGVMQNPRHLVRRRGQEARLRCSPMKGHSHVYWYRQLPEEGLKFMVYLQKENIIDESGMPKERFSAEFPKEGPSILRIQQVVRGDSAAYFCASSPQGQANTGELFFGEGSRLTVL.

This sequence joins TRBV7-2 and TRBJ2-4, with a tentative D call TRBD2 (6 bases). Germline assignment: CDR1 SGHTA and CDR2 FQGNSA. The CDR3 contains 17 residues. V dropped 3 bases and J dropped 0 bases, with 15 bases sitting between them. CDR3 in DNA: TGTGCCAGCAGCTTGACCGCGGGACCCCTAGCCAAAAACATTCAGTACTTC. This gives the protein CASSLTAGPLAKNIQYF.

CDR3 DNA sequence: TGTGCCAGTAGTATATCGGGTATTGGATCCTACGAGCAGTACTTC. It is translated as CASSISGIGSYEQYF. V usage is TRBV19 and J usage is TRBJ2-7; D gene unclear. The CDR3 spans 15 residues. Germline V CDR1 and CDR2: LNHDA, SQIVND (reference sequence). Trimming left V 2 bases short and J 1 base short, with 12 bases between. The full variable domain, its missing parts supplied by reference TRBV19 and TRBJ2-7, is DGGITQSPKYLFRKEGQNVTLSCEQNLNHDAMYWYRQDPGQGLRLIYYSQIVNDFQKGDIAEGYSVSREKKESFPLTVTSAQKNPTAFYLCASSISGIGSYEQYFGPGTRLTVT.

The rearrangement links TRBV7-2 to TRBJ2-3; D perhaps matches TRBD2 (5 bases). The CDR3 consists of 13 residues. CDR1 and CDR2 from the germline V gene are SGHTA and FQGNSA. With 1 base removed from V and 5 bases from J, the gap between germline ends came to 7 bases. The CDR3 is CASSLEGRDTQYF. CDR3 nucleotides: TGTGCCAGCAGCTTAGAAGGGAGAGATACGCAGTATTTT.

This chain connects TRBV29-1 to TRBJ1-2; D remains unclear. The V end lost 5 bases, the J end lost 4 bases, and 14 bases lay between the germline ends. The CDR3 covers 13 residues. Germline CDR1 is SQVTM and CDR2 is ANQGSEA. CDR3 sequence reads: CSVQTEIGYGYTF. The CDR3 coding sequence is TGCAGCGTTCAAACCGAAATAGGCTATGGCTACACCTTC. Drawing the rest from reference TRBV29-1 and TRBJ1-2, the complete variable domain is SAVISQKPSRDICQRGTSLTIQCQVDSQVTMMFWYRQQPGQSLTLIATANQGSEATYESGFVIDKFPISRPNLTFSTLTVSNMSPEDSSIYLCSVQTEIGYGYTFGSGTRLTVV.

The chain carries TRBV6-5 and TRBJ2-7, with TRBD1 identical over 7 bases. This CDR3 is 12 amino acids long. The V and J ends lost 4 bases and 7 bases, in that order; junction bases with no gene match: 4. The germline V gene has CDR1 MNHEY and CDR2 SVGAGI. The CDR3 loop is CASSSTGNEQYF. The CDR3 DNA follows: TGTGCCAGCAGTTCGACAGGGAATGAGCAGTACTTC.

This chain joins TRBV30 and TRBJ1-4; no firm D call. The germline V gene has CDR1 GTSNPN and CDR2 SVGIG (reference sequence). The CDR3 covers 15 residues. V lost 1 base and J 3 bases, leaving 12 bases between the germline ends. The DNA for the CDR3 is TGTGCCTGGAGTGAAGGCGACATATCTAATGAAAAACTGTTTTTT. Encoded protein: CAWSEGDISNEKLFF.

The V call is TRBV6-1, the J call TRBJ2-7, with D possibly matching TRBD2 (6 bases). Trimming removed 7 bases at V and 0 bases at J, with 13 bases between. This CDR3 is 14 amino acids long. Germline V gene sequence: CDR1 MNHNS, CDR2 SASEGT. Written as DNA, the CDR3 is TGTGCCAGCACGGGGGAGATGGCCTCCTACGAGCAGTACTTC. Amino acid sequence: CASTGEMASYEQYF.